This TCR beta chain was profiled in a study of T-cell memory formation after mild COVID-19. As for the study in general: Most TCR clusters belonged to a single donor. Findings of the study overall: Largely, contracting CD4+ clones fell within CM and EM, and contracting CD8+ clones within EMRA. There was a balanced CD4/CD8 profile in clones contracting day 15 to 85, and later expanders leaned CD4+. Prior to infection, memory already included some responding clones, suggesting cross-reactive memory joined.

This clonotype was counted between two and nine times. Its antigen is unidentified. Trimming cost V 6 bases and J 0 bases; bases outside gene matches: 7. This CDR3 comprises 15 residues. Germline V gene data show CDR1 as MNHEY and CDR2 as SVGEGT. TCRdb fed the 5' RACE reads into MiXCR, producing one record per CDR3 protein. The sample holds around 310,000 distinct CDR3 sequences, about 13% seen once. The chain uses TRBV6-2 or TRBV6-3 and TRBJ2-7; 8 bases agree with TRBD1. The sequenced sample consisted of PBMCs or a T cell subset sorted from them (not recorded which). This sequence was found in a man between 18 and 29 years old who had mild COVID-19 (a few samples of this study predate the infection). Cell type and time point are not known. The CDR3 DNA is TGTGCCAGCAGACCGACAGGGGATCGCTCCTACGAGCAGTACTTC. Translating gives CASRPTGDRSYEQYF.